Sequencing of this TCR beta chain was carried out in a study of Ad26.COV2.S vaccination and SARS-CoV-2 variants (dated by TCRdb to the early 2020s). Describing the broader study: Donors in the vaccine arm were drawn from COV1001, a phase I-IIa trial of Ad26.COV2.S in healthy adults that was multicentre, randomized, double-blind and placebo-controlled. Ad26.COV2.S was administered intramuscularly at 5 x 10^10 or 1 x 10^11 viral particles, either as a single shot or as two shots given 56 days apart. TCRbeta repertoire sequencing was used to assess the specificity and breadth of SARS-CoV-2-reactive T cell receptors after Ad26.COV2.S vaccination. The TCR-sequenced set comprised approximately 32 samples: around 20 Ad26.COV2.S vaccine recipients, 5 placebo recipients and 8 SARS-CoV-2 convalescent individuals. Participants in the trial were split at random into five groups of five each, receiving low-dose or high-dose Ad26.COV2.S once or twice, or else placebo on both occasions. Investigators remained blinded to trial group allocation during experiments and outcome assessment. The investigation overall reported the following: Vaccine and placebo recipients had comparable non-spike TCR breadth, which fits with the vaccine containing only spike. Compared with placebo recipients, Ad26.COV2.S recipients showed higher spike-specific TCR breadth (P = 0.0014). Comparing responses between vaccine doses or regimens was not something the study was powered to do. Substantial breadth of spike-specific CD8+ and CD4+ T cell responses was reported after vaccination. The authors noted that the TCR breadth and depth analyses may have underestimated total T cell responses.

About this clone itself: This receptor's antigen is unknown. No quality values exist for individual bases; no much larger clone is one base distant.

The immunoSEQ Assay was the method used to sequence TCRbeta CDR3 regions. After extraction, genomic DNA underwent amplification by bias-controlled multiplex PCR, followed by high-throughput sequencing. In the authors' own workflow: To quantify the absolute abundance of every unique TCRbeta CDR3 region, sequences were collapsed and filtered. T cell fraction was estimated by normalizing TCRbeta template counts to usable DNA, which was measured by amplifying reference genes present in all nucleated cells. Repertoire TCRs were annotated as SARS-CoV-2-specific when V gene, CDR3 amino acid sequence and J gene were exactly matched to a known reactive TCR set. The reference SARS-CoV-2 TCR set was derived from MIRA and filtered for enrichment in COVID-19-positive ImmuneCODE repertoires, a step that removed public or cross-reactive TCRs. Using the MIRA antigens, annotated TCRs were further analysed by specific ORF or by position within an ORF. Breadth was defined as annotated unique rearrangements over total unique productive rearrangements; depth was the summed frequency of those rearrangements. Two-sided Wilcoxon rank-sum tests were used to compare TCR breadth between groups. In TCRdb, the immuneACCESS table is reduced to in-frame sequences with V and J assigned. These tables do not hold every clone; where another copy was compared, an unresolved V gene accounts for under half, and the others remain unexplained. Clone size and V and J calls were adopted from that table, with D and trimming inferred from the DNA. The sample has around 340,000 clones on record, 88% of them singletons. The ten most abundant clones make up around 6.4% of the sample.

From the cysteine through the phenylalanine, the CDR3 covers 14 amino acids. Of all the DNA, just the CDR3 is kept, 42 bases in frame from base 1. CDR1 and CDR2 were assigned from the germline V gene as SGHRS and YFSETQ. V is clipped by 4 bases and J by 9 bases, and the sequence between their germline boundaries is 19 bases long. Per the publication, the treatment or condition label means: some 19 received Ad26.COV2.S at low or high dose, single or two shots; 5 received placebo; per-sample allocation not given. For vaccine and placebo recipients, the sequenced repertoires came from samples collected on day 63 after the first injection. Cohort 1b enrolled 20 to 30 adults aged 18-55 years at a single site in Boston, USA, between 29 July and 7 August 2020. Ad26.COV2.S consisted of a replication-incompetent adenovirus type 26 vector by which a prefusion-stabilized SARS-CoV-2 spike protein from the original Wuhan strain was expressed.

The material was peripheral blood, obtained in a trial of Ad26.COV2.S vaccine versus placebo. This clonotype originated in a person aged 18-65 years who received the Ad26.COV2.S COVID-19 vaccine or a placebo. Recombination connected TRBV5-1 to TRBJ1-2; too little of a D gene remains to name it. The DNA sequence is TGCGCCAGCAGCGCCGGTACCGGGGAAACCAGCTACACCTTC. It codes for CASSAGTGETSYTF.